This TCR beta chain derives from a study of shared clonotypes between healthy human individuals (dated by TCRdb to 2019 to 2021). Regarding the research as a whole: Three men and a couple of women, aged 18 to 49 years, made up the cohort. To estimate repertoire size and how much clonotype sharing occurs between individuals, the study deeply sequenced the blood TCR repertoires of about five healthy adults. To increase sequencing depth and limit assay-specific biases, different laboratories used diverse techniques to prepare libraries and sequence TCR repertoires. Each donor's leukapheresis produced roughly between roughly 0.85 and 9 billion PBMCs. Study-level results and caveats: Pairwise subsampling led to the expectation that sequencing depth would affect the degree of clonotype sharing among donors. Sampling was restricted to blood, and TCR repertoires in tissues likely differ from the TCR repertoires found in blood. The small number of donors limited the genetic and exposure-history diversity represented.

The CDR3 measures 16 amino acids from cysteine to phenylalanine. Solely the CDR3 DNA is kept, with 48 bases framed from the first base. CDR1 and CDR2, looked up from the germline V gene (reference sequence), are MNHEY and SMNVEV. V lost 5 bases and J lost 8 bases, and the count of bases not matched to a germline gene is 14. Using the deep immunoSEQ assay, TCR CDR3 regions were amplified from genomic DNA by multiplex PCR. Genomic DNA extracted from each cell subset was distributed evenly over all wells of several immunoSEQ 96-well plates, and each plate served as one replicate. For unsorted PBMC, 300 ng genomic DNA, equal to 30,000 or so T cell genomes, was loaded into each replicate PCR. Ten immunoSEQ deep assay plates were used to sequence the unsorted PBMC genomic DNA. Purified libraries were quantified with a Qubit 3.0 fluorometer, sized on a Bioanalyzer 2100, and re-quantified with the KAPA Library Quantification kit. Every immunoSEQ 96-well plate was sequenced on a separate single-read 150-cycle Illumina NextSeq 550 flow cell. In the original analysis: Because the immunoSEQ output included only junctional sequences and no quality scores, the filtering could not be the same as the filtering used for full-length reads. To assign V/J genes and CDR3, sequences were annotated using PyIR, a Python wrapper for IgBLAST v1.9, with IMGT germline references. Reads were removed for weak V/J assignments (E-value above 1e-6), missing CDR3, stop codons, out-of-frame junctions, or ambiguous translated residues. A V3J clonotype was defined by an identical inferred V gene, J gene, and CDR3 amino acid sequence. Percentage overlap between repertoires was calculated by dividing the number of shared unique clonotypes by the size of the smaller repertoire. Repertoire richness was assessed with RTK rarefaction, the Chao1 estimator, and Recon v2.1 estimates of unobserved clonotypes. What TCRdb holds here is the immuneACCESS table cut down to in-frame rearrangements. Part of the clones is not present; checked against another copy, under half of the missing clones reflect an unresolved V gene, and the others are unexplained. Clone size and V and J calls were adopted from that table, with D and trimming inferred from the DNA. Within this sample are about 480,000 clones, with approximately 79% of them counted one time only. The ten biggest clones cover under 15% of the sample.

Details on this clone: The antigen this receptor binds is unknown. Base qualities are missing; no much larger clone stands one base away.

The donors were healthy, HIV-negative adults with no recently reported acute infections or vaccinations. Every donor was a Caucasian adult residing in Nashville, Tennessee, USA. In the unsorted samples, 85 million to 100 million PBMCs were counted, and genomic DNA was extracted using the QIAamp DNA Blood Mini kit. Blood was collected by leukapheresis, and PBMCs were isolated by Ficoll-Histopaque density gradient centrifugation and then cryopreserved in liquid nitrogen vapor phase. This receptor was taken from a woman aged 40 to 49 in good health. Some clones in this sample may be carry-over from other donors' samples. This sequence uses TRBV27 and TRBJ1-2; a stretch of 10 junction bases matches TRBD1. Sequenced material: PBMCs. The DNA sequence is given as TGTGCCAGCAGTCCCATCCCGACAGGGGGCCTTCTGGGCTACACCTTC. Its coded protein is CASSPIPTGGLLGYTF.